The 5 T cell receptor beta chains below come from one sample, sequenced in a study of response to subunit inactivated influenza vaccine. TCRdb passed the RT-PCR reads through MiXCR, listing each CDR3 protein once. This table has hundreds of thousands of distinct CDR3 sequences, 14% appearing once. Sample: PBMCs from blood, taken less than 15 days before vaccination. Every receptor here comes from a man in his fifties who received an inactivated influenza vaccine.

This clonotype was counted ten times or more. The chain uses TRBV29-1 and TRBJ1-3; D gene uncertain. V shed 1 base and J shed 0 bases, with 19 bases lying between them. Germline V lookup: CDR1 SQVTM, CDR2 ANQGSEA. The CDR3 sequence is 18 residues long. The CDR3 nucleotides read TGCAGCGTTGAAGGCATTCCGTCCGAACCTTTCTCTGGAAACACCATATATTTT. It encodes CSVEGIPSEPFSGNTIYF. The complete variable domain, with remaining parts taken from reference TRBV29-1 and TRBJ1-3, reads SAVISQKPSRDICQRGTSLTIQCQVDSQVTMMFWYRQQPGQSLTLIATANQGSEATYESGFVIDKFPISRPNLTFSTLTVSNMSPEDSSIYLCSVEGIPSEPFSGNTIYFGEGSWLTVV.

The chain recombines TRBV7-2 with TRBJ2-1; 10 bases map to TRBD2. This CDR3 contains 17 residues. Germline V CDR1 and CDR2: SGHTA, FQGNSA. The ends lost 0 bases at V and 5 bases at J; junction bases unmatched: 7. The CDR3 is CASSLAPSGSGNNEQFF. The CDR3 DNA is TGTGCCAGCAGCTTAGCTCCTAGCGGGAGCGGGAACAATGAGCAGTTCTTC.

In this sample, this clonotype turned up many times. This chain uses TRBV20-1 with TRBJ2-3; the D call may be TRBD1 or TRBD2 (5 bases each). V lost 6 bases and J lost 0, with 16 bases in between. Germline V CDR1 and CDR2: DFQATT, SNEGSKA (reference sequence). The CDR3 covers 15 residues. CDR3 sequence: CSAEDIYTSTDTQYF. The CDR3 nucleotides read TGCAGTGCGGAGGACATTTATACTAGCACAGATACGCAGTATTTT.

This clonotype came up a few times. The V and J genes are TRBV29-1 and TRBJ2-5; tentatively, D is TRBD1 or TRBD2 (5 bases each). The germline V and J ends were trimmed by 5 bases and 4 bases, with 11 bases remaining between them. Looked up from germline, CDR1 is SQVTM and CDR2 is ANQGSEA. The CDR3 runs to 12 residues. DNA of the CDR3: TGCAGCGTTCTCGGGGCAGCAGAGACCCAGTACTTC. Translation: CSVLGAAETQYF.

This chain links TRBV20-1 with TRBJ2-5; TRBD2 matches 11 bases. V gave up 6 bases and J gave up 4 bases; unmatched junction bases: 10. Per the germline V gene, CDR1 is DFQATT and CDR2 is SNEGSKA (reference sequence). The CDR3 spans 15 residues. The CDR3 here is CSAGRLAGRLETQYF. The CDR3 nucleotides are TGCAGTGCAGGGAGACTAGCGGGAAGACTAGAGACCCAGTACTTC.